This T cell receptor (beta chain) appears in the sequencing data of a study of T cells in Graves' hyperthyroidism and ophthalmopathy (dated by TCRdb to the late 2010s). Background on the whole study: Peripheral blood was collected at initial diagnosis, before any treatment. To identify distinguishing TCR V-J signatures, a discovery cohort of around 100 patients was used, comprising 43 with Graves' ophthalmopathy and 55 to 65 with stable Graves' hyperthyroidism. An independent validation cohort of 18 to 20 hyperthyroidism patients and about 16 patients who later progressed to ophthalmopathy tested prospective prediction of ophthalmopathy. For training and testing, the roughly 97 patients in the discovery cohort were randomly divided in a 7:3 ratio. In about six Graves' hyperthyroidism patients, the study also compared T-cell repertoires from thyroid tissue with T-cell repertoires from blood. After sampling, hyperthyroidism patients received methimazole starting at 30 mg daily, and ophthalmopathy patients received high-dose intravenous methylprednisolone. The paper reports TCR Vbeta CDR3 sequencing of about 140 peripheral blood samples: approximately 41 ophthalmopathy, under 80 hyperthyroidism and 17 progressor patients.

This clonotype was observed a single time. Its specific antigen is unknown. One base away there is no much larger clone; base qualities are not given. One read yields weak evidence. The TCR beta CDR3 regions were amplified from the RNA transcripts. A first-round RT-PCR of the TCR CDR3 used the HTBI primer set with the Qiagen OneStep RT-PCR kit. A second multiplex PCR round built the libraries, followed by size selection and purification. Sequencing of the libraries was done on an Illumina HiSeq2000 using paired-end 100 bp reads. In the paper's pipeline: SOAPnuke was used to process the raw data, throwing out any read that contained adapters or uncalled bases, had a mean Phred below 15, or lacked an exact constant-primer or identifier match. High-quality paired reads were merged using COPE v1.2.5, and each unique nucleotide sequence was defined as a clonotype. MiTCR v1.1 was used to align clonotypes to the IMGT TRBV, TRBD and TRBJ reference segments. The analysis included only V-J combinations with a frequency above 0.0001, which together covered more than 99% of the repertoires. A TCS score was defined as the ratio of F50 (clonal expansion) to E x V (chaos), with BLOSUM62-based TCRdist applied between CDR3 peptides within each V-J. Welch's t-statistics and random forest reduced 514 V-J features to around 14, which were used in a naive Bayes classifier (R e1071). TCRdb cleaned the public reads at Q25 with fastp, built clones with MiXCR and kept in-frame beta chains. One record per CDR3 amino acid sequence lists the most common genes and DNA. The V and J calls, along with clone size, are taken from TCRdb and not from the paper's own processing. Here the sample has about 340,000 distinct CDR3 sequences; roughly 18% occur a single time. The top ten constitute around 47% of the sample.

A patient counted as having stable Graves' hyperthyroidism if no progression to ophthalmopathy occurred over 18 months of follow-up. Hyperthyroidism patients were aged 18 to 65 years and newly diagnosed, with disease duration of less than 2 months. Exclusion was applied to patients with uncontrolled infections, other autoimmune diseases, pregnancy or lactation. Diagnoses were based on clinical symptoms, serum thyroxine and TRAb, thyroid ultrasound and orbital computed tomography. PBMCs were isolated from 10 ml of fresh peripheral blood by Ficoll-Paque density gradient centrifugation. Total RNA was extracted using Trizol reagent, and RNA quality was assessed on an Agilent 2100 Bioanalyzer. Results and caveats for the whole study, not just this receptor: Most expanded thyroid clonotypes (frequency above 0.001) were also detected in blood, suggesting blood repertoires may reflect thyroid immune responses. Sample size was not statistically predetermined, and investigators were not blinded to group allocation. A model built on a 13 V-J signature distinguished ophthalmopathy from stable hyperthyroidism, reaching about 88% sensitivity and around 82% specificity in cross-validation and 80%/75% in testing. In validation, the model predicted progression to ophthalmopathy with 65% to 71% sensitivity and 72% to 75% specificity, a median of around six months before onset.

This TCR was sampled from a woman aged 50 to 60 with Graves' hyperthyroidism. The specimen sequenced was blood.

The DNA is TGCAGCGTTGAAGGGGCGGCGGCGCACGCGAAAGAGACCCAGTACTTC. The encoded protein is CSVEGAAAHAKETQYF. The V and J genes are TRBV29-1 and TRBJ2-5, with the identity of the D gene unclear. The CDR1 and CDR2 encoded by the germline V gene are SQVTM and ANQGSEA. From cysteine to phenylalanine, the CDR3 is 16 amino acids long. Of the read, only the CDR3 DNA is kept; its 48 bases are in frame from base 1. The trim is 1 base for V and 3 bases for J, with a gap of 18 bases between the germline ends.